This T cell receptor (beta chain) was retrieved from a study of cytotoxic CD8 clonotypes in ibrutinib-treated CLL. Background on the study: It was after a median roughly 13 months of treatment, range 6 to 36, that response samples were taken.

Study conclusions and caveats: Baseline values of clonality outstripped age-matched healthy donors and followed circulating CD8+ T-cell counts. Once treatment began, public clonotypes, which were uncommon, contracted or stayed stable.

Assay used: immunoSEQ multiplex PCR; TCRdb lists only in-frame clones, some missing. The sample has over 120,000 clones; about 70% are singletons. Trimming removed 4 bases from V and 5 bases from J, with 10 bases in between. The CDR3 is 13 amino acids. The germline V gene encodes CDR1 SGHRS and CDR2 YFSETQ. Worth noting for this clone: What it recognizes is unknown.

The V call is TRBV5-1, the J call TRBJ2-1; D is perhaps TRBD1 (6 bases). The sequenced sample was PBMCs, obtained after 24 months of ibrutinib treatment. The TCR originated in a human donor with chronic lymphocytic leukemia. The DNA of the CDR3 is TGCGCCAGCAGCCTGGGGGCACACAATGAGCAGTTCTTC. Encoded protein: CASSLGAHNEQFF.